The sequence of this TCR beta chain was determined in a study of cytomegalovirus exposure and HLA in healthy donors. Study results and limitations: In a later analysis, a missense DCLRE1C variant was linked to TCR beta V- and J-gene trimming. The productive fraction for most TCR beta V segments was about 90% or about 30% in an earlier analysis. Later on, analysis showed that most CMV-associated TCR beta chains appeared to be HLA-restricted. The authors listed around 150 TCR beta chains as cytomegalovirus-associated.

60 Vbeta and 13 Jbeta primers were used in PCR. The method was immunoSEQ multiplex PCR; TCRdb's version includes in-frame clones alone and lacks a portion of them. The sample consists of about 150,000 clones, approximately 81% of them appearing once. This clone was seen a few times. As yet, its antigen is unknown. CDR3 size: 19 residues. CDR1 and CDR2 (germline): LGHNA, YSLEER. Germline trimming cut 4 bases from V and 7 bases from J; bases unmatched to any gene: 15. The genes are TRBV4-3 and TRBJ2-2, with 13 bases lining up with TRBD2. Sequencing was done on a sample of PBMCs. This clonotype was sampled from a woman in her thirties or forties in good health and CMV-seropositive. The CDR3 DNA reads as TGCGCCAGCAGCCCTGCTGGGACTAGCGGGGTGGTAAGGGGCGGGGAGCTGTTTTTT. Protein product: CASSPAGTSGVVRGGELFF.